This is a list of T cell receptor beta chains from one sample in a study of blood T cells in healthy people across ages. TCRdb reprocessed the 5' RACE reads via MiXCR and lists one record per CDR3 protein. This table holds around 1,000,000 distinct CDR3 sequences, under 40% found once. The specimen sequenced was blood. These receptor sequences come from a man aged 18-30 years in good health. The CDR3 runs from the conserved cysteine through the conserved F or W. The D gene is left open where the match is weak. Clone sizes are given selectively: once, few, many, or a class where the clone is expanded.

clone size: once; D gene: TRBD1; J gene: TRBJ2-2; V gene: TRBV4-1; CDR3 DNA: TGCGCCAGCAGCCAAGGCACAGGGGCCCTAGATAGTACCGGGGAGCTGTTTTTT; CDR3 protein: CASSQGTGALDSTGELFF
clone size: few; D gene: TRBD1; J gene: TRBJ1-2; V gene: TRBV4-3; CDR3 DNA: TGCGCCAGCAGCCACCAGACAGGGGATGCCTATGGCTACACCTTC; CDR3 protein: CASSHQTGDAYGYTF
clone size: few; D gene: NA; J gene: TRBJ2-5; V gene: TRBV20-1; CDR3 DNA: TGCAGTGTCCTACAGGGAGGGGAGACCCAGTACTTC; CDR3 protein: CSVLQGGETQYF
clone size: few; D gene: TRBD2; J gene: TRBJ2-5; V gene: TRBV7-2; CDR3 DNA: TGTGCCAGCAGTCAATCCCCTGGTCTGAGCGGGGGAGAACAAGAGACCCAGTACTTC; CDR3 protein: CASSQSPGLSGGEQETQYF
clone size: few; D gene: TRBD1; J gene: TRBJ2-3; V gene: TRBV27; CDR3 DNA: TGTGCCAGCAGTTTATTTAACACCGGGGTGCGAGGGGGCGCGATTTGGGCCACAGATACGCAGTATTTT; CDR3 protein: CASSLFNTGVRGGAIWATDTQYF
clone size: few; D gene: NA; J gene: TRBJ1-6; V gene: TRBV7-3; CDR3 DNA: TGTGCCAGCAGCTTAATGGACGGATCACCCCTCCACTTT; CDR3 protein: CASSLMDGSPLHF
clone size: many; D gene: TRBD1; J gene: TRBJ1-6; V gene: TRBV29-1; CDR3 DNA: TGCAGCGTTCGACAGGGGACGAATTCACCCCTCCACTTT; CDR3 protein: CSVRQGTNSPLHF
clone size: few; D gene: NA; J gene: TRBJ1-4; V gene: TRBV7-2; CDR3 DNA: TGTGCCAGCAGCTTAGGATATGGACTGTTTTTT; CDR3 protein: CASSLGYGLFF
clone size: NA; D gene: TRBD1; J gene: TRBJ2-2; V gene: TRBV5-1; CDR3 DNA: TGCGCCAGCAGCTCCCGGGACAGGGCGGGAAACACCGGGGAGCTGTTTTTT; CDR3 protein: CASSSRDRAGNTGELFF
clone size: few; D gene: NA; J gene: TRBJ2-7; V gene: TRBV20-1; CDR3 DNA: TGCAGTGCCACAATTCCGGGGGCCTACGAGCAGTACTTC; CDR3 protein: CSATIPGAYEQYF
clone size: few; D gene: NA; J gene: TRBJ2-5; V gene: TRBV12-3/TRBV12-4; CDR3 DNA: TGTGCCAGCAGTTTCCAGGGGGGCAAACCCAATGAGCAGTACTTC; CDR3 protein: CASSFQGGKPNEQYF
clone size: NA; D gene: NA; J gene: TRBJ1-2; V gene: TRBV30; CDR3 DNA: TGTGCCTGGAGTCGGGATGAGAACTATGGCTACACCTTC; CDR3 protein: CAWSRDENYGYTF
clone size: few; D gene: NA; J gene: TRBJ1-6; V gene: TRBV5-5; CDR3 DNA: TGTGCCAGCAGCTTGGTCCCTTATGGAGTCTATAATTCACCCCTCCACTTT; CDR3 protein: CASSLVPYGVYNSPLHF
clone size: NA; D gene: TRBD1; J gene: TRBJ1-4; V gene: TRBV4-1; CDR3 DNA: TGTGCCAGCAGCCAAGATAGCCCCAGGGGGCGGGTTGAAAAACTGTTTTTT; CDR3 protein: CASSQDSPRGRVEKLFF
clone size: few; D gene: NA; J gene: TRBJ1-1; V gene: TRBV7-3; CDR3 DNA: TGTGCCAGCAGCTTAGAGGTAATCTCGACTGAAGCTTTCTTT; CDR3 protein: CASSLEVISTEAFF
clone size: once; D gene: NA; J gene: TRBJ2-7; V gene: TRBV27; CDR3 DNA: TGTGCCAGCAGTCCCGGACTAACGAGCTCCTACAATGAGCAGTACTTC; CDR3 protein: CASSPGLTSSYNEQYF
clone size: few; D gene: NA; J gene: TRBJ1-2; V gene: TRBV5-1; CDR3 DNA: TGCGCCAGCAGCGCGACGACGGACAGACTAGGGGATGGCTACACCTTC; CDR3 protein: CASSATTDRLGDGYTF
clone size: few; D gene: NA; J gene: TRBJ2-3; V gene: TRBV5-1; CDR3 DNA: TGCGCCGTTACGACAGGAGGAAGCACAGATACGCAGTATTTT; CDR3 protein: CAVTTGGSTDTQYF
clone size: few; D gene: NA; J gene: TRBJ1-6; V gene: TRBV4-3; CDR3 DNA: TGCGCCAGCAGCCAAGGGCGATCACCCCTCCACTTT; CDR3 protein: CASSQGRSPLHF
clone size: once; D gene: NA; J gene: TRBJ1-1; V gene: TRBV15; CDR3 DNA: TGTGCCACCAGCAGGGCAGTGAACACTGAAGCTTTCTTT; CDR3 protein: CATSRAVNTEAFF
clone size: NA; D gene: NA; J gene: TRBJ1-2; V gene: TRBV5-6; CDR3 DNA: TGTGCCAGCAGCTTTCAGATCAGGGCTAACTATGGCTACACCTTC; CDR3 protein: CASSFQIRANYGYTF
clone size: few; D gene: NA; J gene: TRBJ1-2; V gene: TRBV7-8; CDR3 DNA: TGTGCCAGCAGCTTCCCGGGTGCAGGTCGGGGGGGCTATGGCTACACCTTC; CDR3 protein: CASSFPGAGRGGYGYTF
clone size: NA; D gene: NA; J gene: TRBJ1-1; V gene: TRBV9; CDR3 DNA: TGTGCCTCAGCAGACGCCAAGGAGGCTTTCTTT; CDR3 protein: CASADAKEAFF
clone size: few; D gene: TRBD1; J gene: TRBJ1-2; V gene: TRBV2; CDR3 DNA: TGTGCCAGCAGTCTAGGACAGGGGGCCGGCTACACCTTC; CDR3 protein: CASSLGQGAGYTF
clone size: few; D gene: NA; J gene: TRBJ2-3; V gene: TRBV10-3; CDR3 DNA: TGTGCCATCAGTGAGGACAGGTCCGTTTCGGGAGATACGCAGTATTTT; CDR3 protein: CAISEDRSVSGDTQYF
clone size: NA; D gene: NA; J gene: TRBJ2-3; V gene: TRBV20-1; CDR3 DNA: TGCAGTGCGCCCCCCTCGGACACAGATACGCAGTATTTT; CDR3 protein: CSAPPSDTDTQYF
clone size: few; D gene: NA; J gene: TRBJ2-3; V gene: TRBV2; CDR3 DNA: TGTGCCAGCAGTGAACTGAGGACAGATGCGAGCACAGATACGCAGTATTTT; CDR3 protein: CASSELRTDASTDTQYF
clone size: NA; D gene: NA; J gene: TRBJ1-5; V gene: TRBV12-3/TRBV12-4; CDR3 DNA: TGTGCCAGCAGTTCTCACGGGGGCAACGGCAATCAGCCCCAGCATTTT; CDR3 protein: CASSSHGGNGNQPQHF
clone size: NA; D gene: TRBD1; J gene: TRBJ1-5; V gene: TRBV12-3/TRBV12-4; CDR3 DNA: TGTGCCAGCGGACAGGGGACGGAGACCCAGCATTTT; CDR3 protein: CASGQGTETQHF
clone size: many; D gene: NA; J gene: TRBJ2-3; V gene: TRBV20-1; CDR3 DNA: TGCAGTGCTAGTGACTCCGGGACAATCACAGATACGCAGTATTTT; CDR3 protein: CSASDSGTITDTQYF
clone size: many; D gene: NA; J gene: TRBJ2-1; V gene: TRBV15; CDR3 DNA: TGTGCCACCAGCAGAGAACTTACAGGGACGTTGGACAATGAGCAGTTCTTC; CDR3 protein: CATSRELTGTLDNEQFF
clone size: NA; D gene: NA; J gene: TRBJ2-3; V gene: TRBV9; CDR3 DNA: TGTGCCAGCAGCGTGGGGGATGAGGATACGCAGTATTTT; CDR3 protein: CASSVGDEDTQYF
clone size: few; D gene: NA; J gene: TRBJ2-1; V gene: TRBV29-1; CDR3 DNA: TGCAGCGTGCTCACACGGACCTACAATGAGCAGTTCTTC; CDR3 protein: CSVLTRTYNEQFF
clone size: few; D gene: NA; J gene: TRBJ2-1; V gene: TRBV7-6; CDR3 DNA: TGTGCCAGCAGCCCGGTGTTTCACAATGAGCAGTTCTTC; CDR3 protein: CASSPVFHNEQFF
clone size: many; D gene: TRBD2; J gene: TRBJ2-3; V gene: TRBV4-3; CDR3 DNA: TGCGCCAGCAGCCAAGACCCTCCTAGCGGGGGGGACACTAGCACAGATACGCAGTATTTT; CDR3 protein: CASSQDPPSGGDTSTDTQYF
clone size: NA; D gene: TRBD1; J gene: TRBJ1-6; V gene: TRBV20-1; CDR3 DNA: TGCAGTGCTAGGGATGCGGGGACAGGGGGCAATTCACCCCTCCACTTT; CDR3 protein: CSARDAGTGGNSPLHF
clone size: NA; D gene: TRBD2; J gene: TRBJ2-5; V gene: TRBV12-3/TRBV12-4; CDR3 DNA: TGTGCCAGCAGTGCCGCGGGGGGACAAGAGACCCAGTACTTC; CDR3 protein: CASSAAGGQETQYF